The 22 T cell receptor beta chains given below trace back to one sample, sequenced in a study of T cell responses to AZD1222 COVID-19 vaccine. Produced via immunoSEQ multiplex PCR; TCRdb's table is partial and in-frame only. The table includes around 120,000 clones, more than 85% detected once. The specimen was peripheral blood, collected 28 days after the second AZD1222 dose. The receptors derive from an adult who received the AZD1222 COVID-19 vaccine.

This CDR3 reads CASSRGAGELFF. Written as DNA, the CDR3 is TGTGCCAGCAGCAGGGGTGCCGGGGAGCTGTTTTTT. The chain combines TRBV6-4 with TRBJ2-2; tentative D call: TRBD1 (6 bases). Per germline, CDR1 MRHNA and CDR2 SNTAGT. CDR3 length: 12 amino acids. Trimming stripped 6 bases from V and 6 bases from J, with 8 bases between.

J is TRBJ2-1 and V is TRBV5-6; possible D gene TRBD2, 6 bases. The V and J ends lost 5 bases and 0 bases respectively, with 9 bases between them. The CDR3 extends over 14 amino acids. The germline gives CDR1 SGHDT, CDR2 YYEEEE. Written as DNA, the CDR3 is TGTGCCAGCAGACCTAGCGACTCCTACAATGAGCAGTTCTTC. Its protein is CASRPSDSYNEQFF.

V is TRBV29-1 and J is TRBJ2-2, with TRBD2 matching 14 bases. The CDR3 extends over 15 amino acids. Germline V gene sequence: CDR1 SQVTM, CDR2 ANQGSEA. The V segment lost 7 bases and the J segment 6 bases; nucleotides outside the gene matches: 7. The CDR3 here is CSAAGLAGVAGELFF. CDR3 bases: TGCAGCGCCGCGGGACTAGCGGGAGTTGCCGGGGAGCTGTTTTTT.

The gene calls are TRBV5-1 and TRBJ1-1, with D possibly TRBD1 on 6 matching bases. With 4 bases removed from V and 4 bases from J, the gap between germline ends came to 17 bases. This CDR3 is built from 15 residues. In germline, CDR1 is SGHRS, CDR2 YFSETQ. The CDR3 is CASSAEGDDSTEAFF. The DNA of the CDR3 is TGCGCCAGCAGCGCCGAGGGGGACGATTCCACTGAAGCTTTCTTT.

The chain joins TRBV3-1 (or the pseudogene TRBV3-2) to TRBJ1-2; the D is unclear. Germline V gene data show CDR1 as LGHDT and CDR2 as YNNKEL (reference sequence). Trimming cost V 4 bases and J 4 bases, with 25 bases left between them. CDR3 size: 18 residues. The CDR3 sequence: CASSLTAAERQSLYGYTF. CDR3 in DNA: TGTGCCAGCAGCCTCACGGCGGCAGAAAGACAATCCCTCTATGGCTACACCTTC.

This rearrangement joins TRBV5-1 to TRBJ1-1, with 9 bases identical to TRBD1. Germline V gene sequence: CDR1 SGHRS, CDR2 YFSETQ. The trim removed 4 bases at V and 5 bases at J, leaving 9 bases unmatched. The CDR3 consists of 15 residues. In DNA, the CDR3 is TGCGCCAGCAGCAGCATGGGACAGGGACCAACTGAAGCTTTCTTT. It specifies CASSSMGQGPTEAFF. The full variable domain, rest sourced from reference TRBV5-1 and TRBJ1-1, is KAGVTQTPRYLIKTRGQQVTLSCSPISGHRSVSWYQQTPGQGLQFLFEYFSETQRNKGNFPGRFSGRQFSNSRSEMNVSTLELGDSALYLCASSSMGQGPTEAFFGQGTRLTVV.

This clone was detected only once. The chain carries TRBV27 and TRBJ1-4, with D perhaps TRBD1 (6 bases). The CDR3 sequence is 15 residues long. CDR1 is MNHEY and CDR2 is SMNVEV in the germline V gene (reference sequence). V lost 1 base to trimming and J lost 1 base, with 7 bases between them. The CDR3 here is CASSLWGQTNEKLFF. The CDR3 nucleotides are TGTGCCAGCAGTTTATGGGGGCAAACTAATGAAAAACTGTTTTTT.

This chain's CDR3 is CASSTRGWGLGGGEAFF. The CDR3 coding sequence is TGTGCCAGCAGCACCCGGGGTTGGGGACTGGGGGGCGGTGAAGCTTTCTTT. The rearrangement joins TRBV7-2 to TRBJ1-1, with D possibly being TRBD1 (6 bases). CDR3 length: 17 residues. Germline loops: CDR1 SGHTA, CDR2 FQGNSA. Trimming removed 5 bases from V and 7 bases from J, with 26 bases in between.

The V and J genes are TRBV18 and TRBJ1-1, with D possibly TRBD1 on 5 matching bases. The V end was cut by 6 bases, the J end by 4 bases, with 18 bases between. CDR3 length equals 15 residues. The germline V gene encodes CDR1 KGHSH and CDR2 LQKENI. The CDR3 DNA follows: TGTGCCAGCTCGCAGGCAGGACAAGGTTTCACTGAAGCTTTCTTT. Translated, it gives CASSQAGQGFTEAFF. The full variable domain, rest sourced from reference TRBV18 and TRBJ1-1, is NAGVMQNPRHLVRRRGQEARLRCSPMKGHSHVYWYRQLPEEGLKFMVYLQKENIIDESGMPKERFSAEFPKEGPSILRIQQVVRGDSAAYFCASSQAGQGFTEAFFGQGTRLTVV.

The rearrangement links TRBV30 to TRBJ1-2; D gene unclear. The germline V gene encodes CDR1 GTSNPN and CDR2 SVGIG (reference sequence). CDR3 length: 12 amino acids. Trimming pared 0 bases from V and 3 bases from J, leaving 5 bases between. Written as DNA, the CDR3 is TGTGCCTGGAGTGTCCTAGACTATGGCTACACCTTC. This encodes CAWSVLDYGYTF.

This rearrangement joins TRBV6-2 or TRBV6-3 to TRBJ2-7; no firm D call. V lost 5 bases and J lost 7, with 9 bases in between. CDR1 MNHEY and CDR2 SVGEGT come from the germline V gene. The CDR3 has 11 residues. The CDR3 DNA sequence: TGTGCCAGCAGTAACATCGGGGAGCAGTACTTC. Its protein is CASSNIGEQYF.

V usage is TRBV18 and J usage is TRBJ1-2; 7 nucleotides line up with TRBD1. V shed 5 bases, J shed 0 bases, and the junction held 6 bases outside the gene matches. CDR1 KGHSH and CDR2 LQKENI come from the germline V gene. This CDR3 spans 15 amino acids. The CDR3 DNA reads as TGTGCCAGCTCATTGGGGACAGCAGCTAACTATGGCTACACCTTC. This encodes CASSLGTAANYGYTF.

The chain carries TRBV5-1 and TRBJ1-2, with 8 bases matching TRBD1. Germline trimming cut 4 bases from V and 4 bases from J; bases unmatched to any gene: 6. This CDR3 is built from 14 residues. The V gene's germline CDR1 is SGHRS and CDR2 YFSETQ. This chain's CDR3 is CASSHGQGTYGYTF. CDR3 sequence (DNA): TGCGCCAGCAGCCATGGACAGGGAACCTATGGCTACACCTTC.

This clone has only a few counts. The chain links TRBV6-6 to TRBJ1-1; D is unclear. This CDR3 region has 13 residues. The germline CDR1 and CDR2 sequences are MNHNY and SVGAGI (reference sequence). The V end lost 8 bases, the J end lost 3 bases, and 13 bases lay between the germline ends. The CDR3 nucleotides read TGTGCCAGCCTATATAGTGGAGACACTGAAGCTTTCTTT. It is translated as CASLYSGDTEAFF.

The gene calls are TRBV6-5 and TRBJ1-1, with D possibly TRBD1 on 6 matching bases. There are 14 residues in the CDR3. Per the germline V gene, CDR1 is MNHEY and CDR2 is SVGAGI. V was cut by 5 bases and J by 5 bases, with 15 bases left in between. In nucleotides, the CDR3 is TGTGCCAGCAGTAAAACCGGGGGCGGGACTGAAGCTTTCTTT. Its translation: CASSKTGGGTEAFF.

This clone was seen only once. The chain uses TRBV6-5 and TRBJ1-6; a weak D match, TRBD1 (5 bases). Germline V lookup: CDR1 MNHEY, CDR2 SVGAGI. The CDR3 runs to 14 residues. The V end lost 8 bases, the J end lost 14 bases, and 22 bases lay between the germline ends. The DNA for the CDR3 is TGTGCCAGCCAGGTGGGACCGGGCTTAAGGGCCCTCCACTTT. Its protein is CASQVGPGLRALHF.

The rearrangement uses TRBV7-2 and TRBJ2-5; no clear D gene. This CDR3 has 14 residues. Germline CDR1 reads SGHTA; CDR2 reads FQGNSA. V was clipped by 5 bases and J by 2 bases, with 12 bases between them. CDR3 DNA sequence: TGTGCCAGCAGCCCCCGCACGCGTCAAGAGACCCAGTACTTC. Translated, it gives CASSPRTRQETQYF.

A note on this clone: The junction and the germline gene differ at one end; a read error may be behind it. V is TRBV7-2 and J is TRBJ1-3; tentative D call: TRBD1 (5 bases). The CDR3 length is 15 residues. Per germline, CDR1 SGHTA and CDR2 FQGNSA. This CDR3 reads CASSLDPRVGSTIYF. The CDR3 nucleotides read TGTGCCAGCAGCTTAGACCCCAGGGTTGGAAGCACCATATATTTT.

The chain joins TRBV6-5 to TRBJ2-2; 8 positions match TRBD2. Germline V lookup: CDR1 MNHEY, CDR2 SVGAGI. CDR3 length: 15 residues. The junction had 11 bases not matched to a gene; V was cut back by 10 bases and J by 4 bases. CDR3 sequence reads: CATQGLAGSTGELFF. The CDR3 bases are TGTGCCACCCAAGGTCTAGCGGGCAGCACCGGGGAGCTGTTTTTT.

The J gene is TRBJ2-2, the V gene TRBV7-9; possibly TRBD1 or TRBD2 for D (5 bases each). V dropped 7 bases and J dropped 6 bases, with 18 bases sitting between them. Germline V gene sequence: CDR1 SEHNR, CDR2 FQNEAQ (reference sequence). The CDR3 totals 15 residues. Written as DNA, the CDR3 is TGTGCCAGCAACCCAATGGGGGAGTGGTCCGGGGAGCTGTTTTTT. Protein product: CASNPMGEWSGELFF.

The chain links TRBV9 to TRBJ2-5; D could derive from TRBD1 or TRBD2 (6 bases each). This CDR3 spans 13 amino acids. Trimming cost V 7 bases and J 4 bases, with 14 bases left between them. Germline loops: CDR1 SGDLS, CDR2 YYNGEE. In DNA, the CDR3 is TGTGCCAGCGGGGGGCTAGCCCGAGAGACCCAGTACTTC. It codes for CASGGLARETQYF.

The chain combines TRBV7-9 with TRBJ2-3, with no clear D. The CDR3 has 12 residues. Germline CDR1 SEHNR, CDR2 FQNEAQ (reference sequence). The V end was cut by 6 bases, the J end by 6 bases, with 10 bases between. This chain's CDR3 is CASSFVPDTQYF. CDR3 nucleotides: TGTGCCAGCAGTTTTGTACCCGATACGCAGTATTTT.